The 15 T cell receptor beta chains in this list originate from one sample, sequenced in a study of T cell responses to AZD1222 COVID-19 vaccine. Repertoires were generated with immunoSEQ multiplex PCR, while TCRdb's copy carries only in-frame clones and drops some. The sample gives approximately 110,000 clones, 88% of which show up once; 13% is in the top ten. This material consisted of peripheral blood, taken on day 0 of MenACWY control vaccination. These receptor sequences come from an adult in good health.

This clone came up once. This chain connects TRBV7-2 to TRBJ1-5; unclear D gene. The CDR3 spans 15 residues. Per germline, CDR1 SGHTA and CDR2 FQGNSA. Trimming took off 2 bases at V and 6 bases at J, with 14 bases between the two ends. CDR3 bases: TGTGCCAGCAGCTTATCCCAAATGAACAGTCAGCCCCAGCATTTT. It codes for CASSLSQMNSQPQHF.

This chain joins TRBV19 and TRBJ1-5, with D unresolved. Germline CDR1 is LNHDA and CDR2 is SQIVND (reference sequence). CDR3 length: 14 residues. Trimming cost V 4 bases and J 0 bases, with 7 bases left between them. CDR3 nucleotide sequence: TGTGCCAGTAGTAGGGCTGATAGCAATCAGCCCCAGCATTTT. It yields the protein CASSRADSNQPQHF.

The chain uses TRBV18 and TRBJ1-3; 7 bases map to TRBD1. V dropped 8 bases and J dropped 2; count of bases not matched to a gene: 9. CDR3 length equals 15 residues. Germline values: CDR1 KGHSH, CDR2 LQKENI. This CDR3 is CASTHNQGAGNTIYF. The DNA for the CDR3 is TGTGCCAGCACCCACAATCAGGGGGCTGGAAACACCATATATTTT.

V gene TRBV27 combines with J gene TRBJ2-3, with no clear D. Per the germline V gene, CDR1 is MNHEY and CDR2 is SMNVEV (reference sequence). V was clipped by 5 bases and J by 10 bases, with 19 bases between them. The CDR3 has 14 amino acids. CDR3 nucleotides: TGTGCCAGCAGTCTTCTCGGCACCGACCCCTCGCAGTATTTT. It encodes CASSLLGTDPSQYF.

V gene TRBV19 combines with J gene TRBJ1-1; tentative D call: TRBD1 (6 bases). This CDR3 has 11 amino acids. The germline V and J ends were trimmed by 10 bases and 9 bases, with 15 bases remaining between them. The germline V gene has CDR1 LNHDA and CDR2 SQIVND (reference sequence). The chain's CDR3 is CATMTQGKAFF. The CDR3 nucleotides are TGTGCCACCATGACACAGGGAAAAGCTTTCTTT.

V usage is TRBV2 and J usage is TRBJ1-5; D might be TRBD1 (5 bases). Between the trimmed V and J ends, which lost 7 bases and 5 bases, there was a span of 12 bases. The germline V gene encodes CDR1 SNHLY and CDR2 FYNNEI. The CDR3 is 13 amino acids. The CDR3 sequence is CASKQDADQPQHF. In DNA form, the CDR3 reads TGTGCCAGCAAACAGGACGCCGATCAGCCCCAGCATTTT. The full variable domain, completed using reference TRBV2 and TRBJ1-5, is EPEVTQTPSHQVTQMGQEVILRCVPISNHLYFYWYRQILGQKVEFLVSFYNNEISEKSEIFDDQFSVERPDGSNFTLKIRSTKLEDSAMYFCASKQDADQPQHFGDGTRLSIL.

The CDR3 nucleotides read TGTGCCAGCAGCCCAAGAGTCGACACTGAAGCTTTCTTT. Its protein is CASSPRVDTEAFF. This chain connects TRBV3-1 (or the pseudogene TRBV3-2) to TRBJ1-1; D not resolved. V lost 4 bases, J lost 3 bases, and 9 bases lay in between. The germline V gene encodes CDR1 LGHDT and CDR2 YNNKEL (reference sequence). The CDR3 contains 13 residues.

This CDR3 is CASSLELAGDSGELFF. The CDR3 DNA is TGTGCCAGCAGCTTGGAGCTAGCGGGAGATTCCGGGGAGCTGTTTTTT. J is TRBJ2-2 and V is TRBV5-6; 10 nucleotides match TRBD2. The CDR3 totals 16 residues. The J segment lost 6 bases and the V segment lost 0 bases, leaving 5 bases of the junction unmatched. CDR1 is SGHDT and CDR2 is YYEEEE in the germline V gene. The whole variable domain, remainder taken from reference TRBV5-6 and TRBJ2-2, is DAGVTQSPTHLIKTRGQQVTLRCSPKSGHDTVSWYQQALGQGPQFIFQYYEEEERQRGNFPDRFSGHQFPNYSSELNVNALLLGDSALYLCASSLELAGDSGELFFGEGSRLTVL.

This chain uses TRBV28 with TRBJ1-3; TRBD1 is a possible D gene (6 bases). The germline V gene encodes CDR1 MDHEN and CDR2 SYDVKM. V was trimmed by 2 bases and J by 0 bases, leaving 8 bases between them. The CDR3 contains 15 residues. The CDR3 loop reads CASSLRQVSGNTIYF. DNA of the CDR3: TGTGCCAGCAGTTTACGACAGGTCTCTGGAAACACCATATATTTT.

The V gene is TRBV6-5, the J gene TRBJ1-1, with TRBD1 identical over 9 bases. Per the germline V gene, CDR1 is MNHEY and CDR2 is SVGAGI. CDR3 size: 15 residues. The ends lost 6 bases at V and 0 bases at J; junction bases unmatched: 5. CDR3 DNA sequence: TGTGCCAGCAGACGCACAGGGGGCCTGAACACTGAAGCTTTCTTT. Translation: CASRRTGGLNTEAFF.

This clone has a single count. The chain joins TRBV16 to TRBJ1-3; 7 positions match TRBD1. Germline loops: CDR1 KGHSY, CDR2 FQNENV. Germline trimming cut 1 base from V and 6 bases from J; bases unmatched to any gene: 3. The CDR3 runs to 14 residues. CDR3 nucleotides: TGTGCCAGCAGCCAATTGACAGGGAAAAACACCATATATTTT. Its translation: CASSQLTGKNTIYF.

This clone came up once. V and J are TRBV16 and TRBJ1-1, with D possibly TRBD1 on 5 matching bases. Trimming cost V 3 bases and J 2 bases, with 10 bases left between them. The CDR3 loop spans 14 amino acids. Germline values: CDR1 KGHSY, CDR2 FQNENV. The CDR3 DNA is TGTGCCAGCAGCCAGACAGAACTTAACACTGAAGCTTTCTTT. The encoded protein is CASSQTELNTEAFF.

The chain carries TRBV9 and TRBJ1-6, with D maybe TRBD1 (5 bases). From germline, CDR1 is SGDLS and CDR2 YYNGEE. V lost 3 bases to trimming and J lost 1 base, with 11 bases between them. This CDR3 spans 16 amino acids. The CDR3: CASSADGGSYNSPLHF. The CDR3 region has the DNA TGTGCCAGCAGCGCCGACGGGGGATCCTATAATTCACCCCTCCACTTT.

The J gene is TRBJ1-3, the V gene TRBV10-3; D unresolved. This CDR3 has 16 amino acids. The ends were cut back, 2 bases at V and 2 bases at J, with 13 bases in the middle. Per germline, CDR1 ENHRY and CDR2 SYGVKD. Here the CDR3 DNA reads TGTGCCATCAGTGAGGGGCTGGTTTTTGCTGGAAACACCATATATTTT. Its translation is CAISEGLVFAGNTIYF.

V and J are TRBV27 and TRBJ2-5, with D possibly TRBD2 on 5 matching bases. Per the germline V gene, CDR1 is MNHEY and CDR2 is SMNVEV (reference sequence). Trimming cost V 6 bases and J 4 bases, with 18 bases left between them. The CDR3 runs 15 residues. The CDR3 loop is CASRASWGPSETQYF. The DNA for the CDR3 is TGTGCCAGCAGGGCTAGCTGGGGTCCATCAGAGACCCAGTACTTC.